This is a list of T cell receptor beta chains from one sample in a study of radiotherapy plus CTLA-4 blockade in lung cancer. Measured with immunoSEQ multiplex PCR; TCRdb has only the in-frame clones, and not every one. The table has 62,000 or so clones, 79% seen once. Specimen: peripheral blood, collected from a patient treated with radiotherapy plus ipilimumab. These receptors originate from a human donor with non-small cell lung cancer who had a complete response to radiotherapy plus ipilimumab. CDR3s include the opening cysteine and the closing phenylalanine or tryptophan. D genes are given only for firm matches. Some rows mark clone size as missing; the rest say once, few, many or name a class of expanded clone.

abundance	v_gene	len	d_gene	j_gene	CDR3aa	CDR3nt
NA	TRBV19	16	TRBD1	TRBJ2-5	CASSTGTVGIQETQYF	TGTGCCAGTAGTACAGGGACAGTGGGGATCCAAGAGACCCAGTACTTC
NA	TRBV18	13	TRBD1	TRBJ1-2	CASSPEGGRGYTF	TGTGCCAGCTCACCCGAAGGGGGCAGGGGCTACACCTTC
NA	TRBV7-9	16	NA	TRBJ2-1	CASSKLTGSARNEQFF	TGTGCCAGCAGCAAACTTACCGGGTCGGCGAGAAATGAGCAGTTCTTC
NA	TRBV5-1	15	NA	TRBJ2-5	CASSHSGSLQETQYF	TGCGCCAGCAGCCACTCCGGGAGCCTCCAAGAGACCCAGTACTTC
NA	TRBV5-6	15	NA	TRBJ1-5	CASSLQDSPLRPQHF	TGTGCCAGTAGCCTGCAGGATTCCCCGTTAAGGCCCCAGCATTTT
NA	TRBV9	14	NA	TRBJ2-3	CASSVLGSSDTQYF	TGTGCCAGCAGCGTACTCGGGAGTTCAGATACGCAGTATTTT
NA	TRBV28	17	TRBD2	TRBJ2-5	CASSLYGTSGRQGTQYF	TGTGCCAGCAGTTTATACGGGACTAGCGGGAGACAAGGGACCCAGTACTTC
few	TRBV7-9	14	NA	TRBJ1-1	CASSLTGSDTEAFF	TGTGCCAGCAGCTTAACGGGGTCTGACACTGAAGCTTTCTTT
few	TRBV5-4	15	TRBD1	TRBJ2-7	CASSATGTGTYEQYF	TGTGCCAGCAGCGCAACCGGGACAGGGACCTACGAGCAGTACTTC
NA	TRBV5-1	16	NA	TRBJ1-3	CASSLAGSDSGNTIYF	TGCGCCAGCAGCTTGGCAGGTTCTGACTCTGGAAACACCATATATTTT
once	TRBV2	15	NA	TRBJ1-4	CASSESGDPREKLFF	TGTGCCAGCAGTGAATCTGGGGACCCGAGAGAAAAACTGTTTTTT
NA	TRBV5-5	13	NA	TRBJ1-2	CASSLDSIYGYTF	TGTGCCAGCAGCTTGGACAGTATTTATGGCTACACCTTC
NA	TRBV28	12	NA	TRBJ1-6	CASSLINSPLHF	TGTGCCAGCAGTTTAATTAATTCACCCCTCCACTTT
few	TRBV7-2	14	NA	TRBJ2-5	CASSFSGTQETQYF	TGTGCCAGCAGCTTCTCCGGGACTCAAGAGACCCAGTACTTC
NA	TRBV5-4	14	NA	TRBJ1-3	CASSLGASGNTIYF	TGTGCCAGCAGCTTGGGGGCCTCTGGAAACACCATATATTTT
NA	TRBV7-2	15	NA	TRBJ1-2	CASSPYLTGDKGYTF	TGTGCCAGCAGTCCTTACTTGACAGGAGATAAGGGATACACCTTC
few	TRBV11-3	14	TRBD1	TRBJ2-5	CASSHGTGKETQYF	TGTGCCAGCAGCCATGGGACAGGGAAAGAGACCCAGTACTTC
NA	TRBV9	14	TRBD1	TRBJ2-1	CASSEDRGTNEQFF	TGTGCCAGCAGCGAGGACAGGGGAACAAATGAGCAGTTCTTC
NA	TRBV4-1	15	TRBD1	TRBJ1-3	CASSRSQGAGNTIYF	TGCGCCAGCAGCCGTTCACAGGGGGCAGGAAACACCATATATTTT
few	TRBV6-1	13	TRBD2	TRBJ2-5	CASSESGVETQYF	TGTGCCAGCAGTGAAAGCGGGGTAGAGACCCAGTACTTC
NA	TRBV6-1	13	TRBD1	TRBJ2-7	CASSGGTGDEQYF	TGTGCCAGCAGTGGGGGGACAGGGGACGAGCAGTACTTC
NA	TRBV7-2	16	NA	TRBJ1-3	CASSLAGYLSGNTIYF	TGTGCCAGCAGCTTAGCGGGGTACCTCTCTGGAAACACCATATATTTT
few	TRBV28	13	TRBD2	TRBJ2-5	CASSTGGQETQYF	TGTGCCAGCAGTACGGGGGGACAAGAGACCCAGTACTTC
NA	TRBV5-1	13	NA	TRBJ2-5	CASSLEWQETQYF	TGCGCCAGCAGCTTGGAATGGCAAGAGACCCAGTACTTC
NA	TRBV15	14	NA	TRBJ1-4	CATSRPGKNEKLFF	TGTGCCACCAGCAGACCCGGGAAGAATGAAAAACTGTTTTTT
NA	TRBV7-2	13	NA	TRBJ1-6	CASSLSYRSPLHF	TGTGCCAGCAGCTTATCGTACCGATCACCCCTCCACTTT
once	TRBV5-4	14	NA	TRBJ2-3	CASSSWDLGYTQYF	TGTGCCAGCAGCTCCTGGGACCTGGGATATACGCAGTATTTT
NA	TRBV2	13	NA	TRBJ1-2	CASSVGRHYGYTF	TGTGCCAGCAGTGTTGGCAGGCACTATGGCTACACCTTC
NA	TRBV19	15	NA	TRBJ1-4	CATQKQGSHNEKLFF	TGTGCCACCCAAAAACAGGGCTCCCATAATGAAAAACTGTTTTTT
NA	TRBV2	14	NA	TRBJ1-6	CASLELGIRTPLHF	TGTGCCAGCTTGGAACTGGGGATTCGGACACCCCTCCACTTT
NA	TRBV4-3	18	TRBD2	TRBJ2-1	CASSQDGIAGAFYNEQFF	TGCGCCAGCAGCCAAGATGGGATAGCGGGGGCTTTCTACAATGAGCAGTTCTTC
NA	TRBV7-2	15	TRBD1	TRBJ1-1	CASSRRQGAHTEAFF	TGTGCCAGCAGCCGCAGACAGGGGGCGCACACTGAAGCTTTCTTT
NA	TRBV10-3	14	NA	TRBJ2-3	CAISRDPNTDTQYF	TGTGCCATCAGCCGGGACCCGAATACAGATACGCAGTATTTT
once	TRBV14	11	NA	TRBJ1-1	CASSQGPQAFF	TGTGCCAGCAGCCAAGGACCTCAAGCTTTCTTT
few	TRBV14	16	NA	TRBJ1-4	CASSQDSRPANEKLFF	TGTGCCAGCAGCCAAGATTCCAGACCAGCTAATGAAAAACTGTTTTTT
NA	TRBV7-2	13	TRBD1	TRBJ1-1	CASSLQGATEAFF	TGTGCCAGCAGCTTACAGGGGGCCACTGAAGCTTTCTTT
few	TRBV7-6	16	TRBD2	TRBJ2-1	CASSLVRLAGVNEQFF	TGTGCCAGCAGCTTGGTCCGTCTAGCGGGGGTCAATGAGCAGTTCTTC
NA	TRBV18	17	TRBD2	TRBJ2-3	CASSPPTSGGVRDTQYF	TGTGCCAGCTCACCACCGACTAGCGGGGGGGTCCGGGATACGCAGTATTTT
NA	TRBV12-5	16	TRBD1	TRBJ1-1	CASGRSTGGWNTEAFF	TGTGCTAGTGGTCGGTCGACAGGGGGGTGGAACACTGAAGCTTTCTTT
NA	TRBV28	15	NA	TRBJ1-5	CASSLSLTRTQPQHF	TGTGCCAGCAGTTTGAGTCTGACGAGGACCCAGCCCCAGCATTTT
NA	TRBV29-1	12	NA	TRBJ1-2	CSGLQGGYGYTF	TGCAGCGGCCTACAGGGAGGGTATGGCTACACCTTC
once	TRBV11-2	18	TRBD1	TRBJ1-2	CASSPPGGPGQGNYGYTF	TGTGCCAGCAGCCCCCCCGGGGGACCGGGACAGGGGAACTATGGCTACACCTTC
NA	TRBV19	23	TRBD1	TRBJ2-2	CASSIENGQGRKTTRTNTGELFF	TGTGCCAGTAGTATAGAGAACGGACAGGGTAGAAAGACGACACGGACGAACACCGGTGAGCTGTTTTTT
few	TRBV9	15	TRBD1	TRBJ2-2	CASSVRLQGPGELFF	TGTGCCAGCAGCGTCAGATTACAGGGGCCCGGGGAGCTGTTTTTT
NA	TRBV10-1	12	NA	TRBJ1-2	CASSDGNYGYTF	TGCGCCAGCAGTGATGGAAACTATGGCTACACCTTC
NA	TRBV10-1	14	NA	TRBJ2-3	CASSEGFSTDTQYF	TGCGCCAGCAGTGAGGGCTTCTCCACAGATACGCAGTATTTT
NA	TRBV18	14	TRBD1	TRBJ1-1	CASSRQGVITEAFF	TGTGCCAGCTCCCGACAGGGGGTAATCACTGAAGCTTTCTTT
NA	TRBV11-2	15	NA	TRBJ2-2	CASSLDNWGSGELFF	TGTGCCAGCAGCTTAGATAATTGGGGTTCCGGGGAGCTGTTTTTT
NA	TRBV4-1	18	TRBD2	TRBJ2-3	CASSHLGLLAGATDTQYF	TGCGCCAGCAGCCACCTGGGATTACTAGCGGGAGCTACAGATACGCAGTATTTT
NA	TRBV6-4	13	TRBD1	TRBJ2-3	CASSSGTGDTQYF	TGTGCCAGCAGCTCCGGGACAGGTGATACGCAGTATTTT